This T cell receptor beta chain was sequenced for a study of control samples from healthy donors and cancer patients (TCRdb year 2020). Notes on this clone: Its antigen specificity is not known. No base quality information exists; no much larger clone differs at one position.

The CDR3 runs 14 amino acids, cysteine and phenylalanine included. The DNA shown is the 42-base CDR3, in frame from base 1. According to the germline V gene, CDR1 reads SGHRS and CDR2 reads YFSETQ. The germline ends are 9 bases apart after V is trimmed by 0 bases and J by 6 bases. The library relied on the immunoSEQ multiplex PCR assay. TCRdb limited this immuneACCESS table to in-frame rearrangements with V and J called. A share of clones is missing; checked studies link under half to unresolved V genes, and the rest is unexplained. The sample yields about 58,000 clones; around 87% were counted once. Jointly, the top ten make up 10% to 15% of the sample.

Material: PBMCs. The receptor comes from a woman in her sixties with lung cancer. The rearranged chain carries TRBV5-1 and TRBJ2-2; the best D guess is TRBD1, with 5 bases matching. The CDR3 corresponds to CASSLEGQPGELFF. The DNA sequence is as follows: TGCGCCAGCAGCTTGGAGGGGCAACCCGGGGAGCTGTTTTTT. The CDR3, completed at both ends by the reference TRBV5-1 and TRBJ2-2 genes, gives the full variable domain KAGVTQTPRYLIKTRGQQVTLSCSPISGHRSVSWYQQTPGQGLQFLFEYFSETQRNKGNFPGRFSGRQFSNSRSEMNVSTLELGDSALYLCASSLEGQPGELFFGEGSRLTVL.